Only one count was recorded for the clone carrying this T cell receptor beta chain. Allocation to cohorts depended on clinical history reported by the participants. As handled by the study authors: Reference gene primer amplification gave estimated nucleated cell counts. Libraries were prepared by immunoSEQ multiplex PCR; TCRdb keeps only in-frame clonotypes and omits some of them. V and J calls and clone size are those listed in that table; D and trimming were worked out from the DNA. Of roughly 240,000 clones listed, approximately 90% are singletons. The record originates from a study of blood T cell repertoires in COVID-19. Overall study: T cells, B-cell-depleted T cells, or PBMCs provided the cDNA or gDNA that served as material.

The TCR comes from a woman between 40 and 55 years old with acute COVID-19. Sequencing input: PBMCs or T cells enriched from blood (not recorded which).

The CDR3 region is CASSVAGGTHRNTIYF. The CDR3 region has the DNA TGTGCCAGCAGCGTAGCTGGCGGGACTCACAGAAACACCATATATTTT. J is TRBJ1-3 and V is TRBV9; D is perhaps TRBD1 (5 bases). Germline lookup yields CDR1 SGDLS and CDR2 YYNGEE. This CDR3 region has 16 residues. Deletions cut 0 bases from V and 5 bases from J, with 15 bases between.